This TCR beta chain stems from a study of blood T cells in healthy people across ages. Study findings and constraints: PBMCs were not sorted, which prevented a conclusive comparison of naive versus antigen-experienced cells.

About this clonotype itself: Its antigen is unknown.

The CDR3 totals 14 residues. Germline assignment: CDR1 MNHEY and CDR2 SVGAGI. V was cut by 5 bases and J by 3 bases, with 12 bases left in between. A second PCR, run for roughly 6 to 11 cycles, used a sample-barcoded 5' primer plus a J-beta primer mix. From the 5' RACE reads, TCRdb called clonotypes with MiXCR, one entry per CDR3 protein. The data contain approximately 880,000 distinct CDR3 sequences, about 48% of them singletons. Isolation per sample recovered at least 7 million PBMCs. The chain recombines TRBV6-5 with TRBJ2-3, with TRBD1 as a possible D gene (6 bases). Sequenced material: blood. The receptor comes from a man under 40 in good health. Here the CDR3 reads CASSTGRLTDTQYF. The CDR3 DNA reads TGTGCCAGCAGTACAGGGCGTTTGACAGATACGCAGTATTTT.